Listed below are T cell receptor beta chains from one sample, sequenced in a study of T cells in Graves' hyperthyroidism and ophthalmopathy. TCRdb re-called the multiplex PCR reads through MiXCR, storing one row per CDR3 protein. The repertoire has 540,000 or so distinct CDR3 sequences, around 16% of them found once; the top ten carry under 8%. Sequencing used blood. The receptors stem from a woman younger than 45 with Graves' hyperthyroidism. The CDR3 runs from the conserved cysteine through the conserved F or W. D genes are given only for firm matches. The size of a clone is reported for some rows only, either as once, few or many, or as a class for expanded clones.

d_call: TRBD1; v_call: TRBV5-6; j_call: TRBJ2-1; clone_size: many; cdr3_aa: CASSSLLQGAGNEQFF; cdr3_nt: TGTGCCAGCAGCTCACTTCTACAGGGGGCAGGGAATGAGCAGTTCTTC
d_call: TRBD1; v_call: TRBV6-1; j_call: TRBJ2-7; clone_size: NA; cdr3_aa: CASSDTGTGLFQQYF; cdr3_nt: TGTGCCAGCAGTGATACAGGGACAGGGTTGTTCCAGCAGTACTTC
d_call: NA; v_call: TRBV24-1; j_call: TRBJ2-6; clone_size: NA; cdr3_aa: CATSSGSGANVLTF; cdr3_nt: TGTGCCACCAGCTCAGGGTCTGGGGCCAACGTCCTGACTTTC
d_call: NA; v_call: TRBV6-5; j_call: TRBJ2-5; clone_size: few; cdr3_aa: CASIRAAPGETQYF; cdr3_nt: TGTGCCAGCATCCGAGCGGCTCCTGGGGAGACCCAGTACTTC
d_call: NA; v_call: TRBV12-3/TRBV12-4; j_call: TRBJ1-1; clone_size: many; cdr3_aa: CATLAVFGGNTEAFF; cdr3_nt: TGTGCCACCCTAGCAGTTTTTGGGGGGAACACTGAAGCTTTCTTT
d_call: NA; v_call: TRBV12-5; j_call: TRBJ1-3; clone_size: few; cdr3_aa: CASGLGLGLSGNTIYF; cdr3_nt: TGTGCTAGTGGTTTGGGGCTGGGCCTGTCAGGAAACACCATATATTTT
d_call: TRBD1; v_call: TRBV2; j_call: TRBJ1-2; clone_size: NA; cdr3_aa: CASRATGHYGYTF; cdr3_nt: TGTGCCAGCAGGGCGACAGGGCATTATGGCTACACCTTC
d_call: NA; v_call: TRBV6-6; j_call: TRBJ1-1; clone_size: many; cdr3_aa: CASSYSERILGLGGTFF; cdr3_nt: TGTGCCAGCAGTTATTCGGAGCGTATCCTGGGGCTTGGGGGGACTTTCTTT
d_call: NA; v_call: TRBV20-1; j_call: TRBJ1-2; clone_size: many; cdr3_aa: CSARHAGQTTYYGYTF; cdr3_nt: TGCAGTGCTAGACACGCTGGACAGACAACTTACTATGGCTACACCTTC
d_call: NA; v_call: TRBV20-1; j_call: TRBJ2-7; clone_size: NA; cdr3_aa: CSARGLLSVNYEQYF; cdr3_nt: TGCAGTGCTAGAGGACTTCTCAGCGTGAACTACGAGCAGTACTTC
d_call: NA; v_call: TRBV5-5; j_call: TRBJ2-4; clone_size: NA; cdr3_aa: CASTQRLDFGENIQYF; cdr3_nt: TGTGCCAGCACCCAACGATTGGACTTTGGCGAAAACATTCAGTACTTC
d_call: TRBD2; v_call: TRBV3-1; j_call: TRBJ2-5; clone_size: many; cdr3_aa: CASSRGSGGFQETQYF; cdr3_nt: TGTGCCAGCAGCCGAGGGAGCGGGGGCTTCCAAGAGACCCAGTACTTC
d_call: TRBD1; v_call: TRBV4-1; j_call: TRBJ1-3; clone_size: NA; cdr3_aa: CASSLEDRVSGNTIYF; cdr3_nt: TGTGCCAGCAGCCTTGAGGACAGGGTCTCTGGAAACACCATATATTTT
d_call: NA; v_call: TRBV6-1; j_call: TRBJ1-1; clone_size: NA; cdr3_aa: CASSRWGGNTEAFF; cdr3_nt: TGTGCCAGCAGTCGGTGGGGGGGGAACACTGAAGCTTTCTTT
d_call: NA; v_call: TRBV20-1; j_call: TRBJ2-1; clone_size: many; cdr3_aa: CSLAGGGRVDEQFF; cdr3_nt: TGCAGCCTCGCAGGGGGCGGGAGGGTAGATGAGCAGTTCTTC
d_call: NA; v_call: TRBV7-9; j_call: TRBJ1-3; clone_size: NA; cdr3_aa: CASSLAFGSGNTIYF; cdr3_nt: TGTGCCAGCAGCTTAGCTTTTGGCTCTGGAAACACCATATATTTT